This is a list of T cell receptor beta chains from one sample in a study of T cell responses to AZD1222 COVID-19 vaccine. Measured with immunoSEQ multiplex PCR; TCRdb has only the in-frame clones, and not every one. The table records roughly 100,000 clones, around 89% of them present only once. This specimen was peripheral blood, taken on day 0 of AZD1222 vaccination. These TCRs come from an adult in good health. CDR3s include the opening cysteine and the closing phenylalanine or tryptophan. Fields, in order: D gene, V gene, clone size, J gene, CDR3 length, CDR3 DNA, CDR3 protein. The D gene is left open where the match is weak. Expanded clones get a size class; other rows say once, few or many, or leave the size out.

>-|TRBV12-3/TRBV12-4|-|TRBJ1-1|13
TGTGCCAGCAGTTTTAACAGGGAGACTGAAGCTTTCTTT
CASSFNRETEAFF
>-|TRBV4-2|-|TRBJ2-1|16
TGTGCCAGCAGCCCCGCAGAAGGAGGGGGGGCCTGGGAGCAGTTCTTC
CASSPAEGGGAWEQFF
>TRBD1|TRBV10-3|-|TRBJ2-3|17
TGTGCCATCAGCCGGGACAGGGACCGCGAGATCACAGATACGCAGTATTTT
CAISRDRDREITDTQYF
>TRBD2|TRBV5-5|-|TRBJ2-1|14
TGTGCCAGCAGCTTAGCGGGGGCTAGGAATGAGCAGTTCTTC
CASSLAGARNEQFF
>TRBD2|TRBV4-2|-|TRBJ2-3|15
TGTGCCAGCAGCCCTAGCGGGAGGGCCACAGATACGCAGTATTTT
CASSPSGRATDTQYF
>-|TRBV7-2|few|TRBJ2-5|14
TGTGCCAGCAGCTTAAGTAACATCGAAGAGACCCAGTACTTC
CASSLSNIEETQYF
>-|TRBV19|-|TRBJ2-2|17
TGTGCCAGTAGTATTATTAGGCAGTTCGCGAACACCGGGGAGCTGTTTTTT
CASSIIRQFANTGELFF
>-|TRBV5-8|-|TRBJ2-1|16
TGTGCCAGCAGCGCTAAAACAGGAGCAGCCTACAATGAGCAGTTCTTC
CASSAKTGAAYNEQFF
>-|TRBV19|-|TRBJ2-5|11
TGTGCCAGTAGTATCCGGGAGACCCAGTACTTC
CASSIRETQYF
>TRBD1|TRBV20-1|-|TRBJ1-5|15
TGCAGTGCTAGTGTCGTGACAGGGGTAAATCAGCCCCAGCATTTT
CSASVVTGVNQPQHF
>-|TRBV5-8|-|TRBJ2-1|12
TGTGCCAGCAGCCCGGACACAAATGAGCAGTTCTTC
CASSPDTNEQFF
>-|TRBV19|once|TRBJ1-5|15
TGTGCCAGTAGTATAATACAGGAGGAGAGCCTGCCCCAGCATTTT
CASSIIQEESLPQHF
>TRBD1|TRBV7-6|-|TRBJ2-7|14
TGTGCCAGCAGCTTGGGCAGGGGGACGTACGAGCAGTACTTC
CASSLGRGTYEQYF
>-|TRBV24-1|-|TRBJ1-1|13
TGTGCCACCAGTTCCCCCATGAACACTGAAGCTTTCTTT
CATSSPMNTEAFF
>TRBD2|TRBV2|-|TRBJ2-7|17
TGTGCCAGCAGTGTGAGCAGTTCGAGCGGGAGCTCCTACGAGCAGTACTTC
CASSVSSSSGSSYEQYF
>-|TRBV29-1|once|TRBJ1-4|13
TGCAGCGTTGAACGGGCTGGTAATGAAAAACTGTTTTTT
CSVERAGNEKLFF
>-|TRBV7-6|-|TRBJ1-2|15
TGTGCCAGCAGCCAGGACACGGACCTTTGGGGTGGCTACACCTTC
CASSQDTDLWGGYTF
>-|TRBV11-2|few|TRBJ2-7|14
TGTGCCAGCAGCTTAGGAGTAGGACAATACGAGCAGTACTTC
CASSLGVGQYEQYF
>-|TRBV27|-|TRBJ1-1|13
TGTGCCAGCAGTCCGACGGTGAACACTGAAGCTTTCTTT
CASSPTVNTEAFF
>-|TRBV11-1|-|TRBJ2-1|15
TGTGCCAGCAGTTTCACAGCGTCGCGATACAATGAGCAGTTCTTC
CASSFTASRYNEQFF
>-|TRBV18|-|TRBJ2-7|15
TGTGCCAGCTCACAGTTGGGACCGGGGGTCTACGAGCAGTACTTC
CASSQLGPGVYEQYF
>-|TRBV7-2|-|TRBJ1-5|15
TGTGCCAGCAGCTTAGGTCTGGGATTCTTTCAGCCCCAGCATTTT
CASSLGLGFFQPQHF
>-|TRBV7-6|-|TRBJ2-3|17
TGTGCCAGCAGCTTATACCCCCGGGCACCTGGGGCAGATACGCAGTATTTT
CASSLYPRAPGADTQYF
>-|TRBV18|-|TRBJ2-2|16
TGTGCCAGCTCTTCCACACCCCAAGACGGAACCGGGGAGCTGTTTTTT
CASSSTPQDGTGELFF
>-|TRBV7-2|-|TRBJ2-3|14
TGTGCCAGCAGCTTAGATCTGTCGGCAGATACGCAGTATTTT
CASSLDLSADTQYF
>TRBD2|TRBV9|once|TRBJ2-3|15
TGTGCCAGCAGTGACACTAGCGGGTTCGCAGATACGCAGTATTTT
CASSDTSGFADTQYF
>-|TRBV4-3|-|TRBJ2-2|14
TGCGCCAGCAGCCAAAGCAGGGAAACCGGGGAGCTGTTTTTT
CASSQSRETGELFF
>-|TRBV4-1|-|TRBJ1-5|19
TGCGCCAGCAGCCAAGTTATGATTGGGAAGTACAGTAGCAATCAGCCCCAGCATTTT
CASSQVMIGKYSSNQPQHF
>-|TRBV28|-|TRBJ1-6|16
TGTGCCAGCAGTTTTTGGCAAGGTCATAATAATTCACCCCTCCACTTT
CASSFWQGHNNSPLHF
>-|TRBV27|-|TRBJ2-1|15
TGTGCCAGCAGTTTATTGGCAGGGAAGATCAATGAGCAGTTCTTC
CASSLLAGKINEQFF
>-|TRBV5-6|-|TRBJ1-4|13
TGTGCCAGCAGCTCCGGCGCAGCCCGCAAACTGTTTTTT
CASSSGAARKLFF
>TRBD2|TRBV24-1|once|TRBJ2-5|16
TGTGCCACCAGTGCCGGGGCTAGCGGGCATCAAGAGACCCAGTACTTC
CATSAGASGHQETQYF
>-|TRBV7-9|-|TRBJ1-5|14
TGTGCCAGCAGCTCAACAGTCGGAAATCAGCCCCAGCATTTT
CASSSTVGNQPQHF
>-|TRBV5-5|few|TRBJ1-2|16
TGTGCCAGCAGCTTTGCCCCTGAGTATGGGAACTATGGCTACACCTTC
CASSFAPEYGNYGYTF
>-|TRBV14|-|TRBJ1-3|14
TGTGCCAGCAGCAGTTGGACAAATGGAAACACCATATATTTT
CASSSWTNGNTIYF
>-|TRBV7-2|-|TRBJ1-4|14
TGTGCCAGCAGCTTAGGAGTAACTAATGAAAAACTGTTTTTT
CASSLGVTNEKLFF
>TRBD2|TRBV4-2|-|TRBJ2-1|14
TGTGCCAGCAGCCAAGGACTAGCGGGAGTTGAGCAGTTCTTC
CASSQGLAGVEQFF
>-|TRBV15|-|TRBJ2-2|18
TGTGCCACCAGCAGAGACTTTGGACTTCAAGGGAACACCGGGGAGCTGTTTTTT
CATSRDFGLQGNTGELFF
>TRBD1|TRBV29-1|-|TRBJ2-3|13
TGCAGCGTTGGACAGGGGCAGACAGATACGCAGTATTTT
CSVGQGQTDTQYF
>TRBD1|TRBV10-3|-|TRBJ2-3|13
TGTGCCATCCGGGACAGGGGCACAGATACGCAGTATTTT
CAIRDRGTDTQYF
>TRBD1|TRBV20-1|-|TRBJ1-1|11
TGCAGTGCTATCGGGACAGCTGAAGCTTTCTTT
CSAIGTAEAFF
>TRBD1|TRBV19|-|TRBJ1-5|16
TGTGCCAGTAGTCCATTAGGACAGGGAGGTCAACAGCCCCAGCATTTT
CASSPLGQGGQQPQHF
>TRBD2|TRBV27|-|TRBJ2-6|18
TGTGCCAGCAGTACCGTTCTAGCGGGAGAGCATGGGGCCAACGTCCTGACTTTC
CASSTVLAGEHGANVLTF
>TRBD1|TRBV28|-|TRBJ1-4|14
TGTGCCAGCAGTTCCGGGACAGGCCTTTGGAGACTGTTTTTT
CASSSGTGLWRLFF
>TRBD2|TRBV5-1|-|TRBJ2-5|14
TGCGCCAGCAGCCTTAGCGGGGGGACTGAGACCCAGTACTTC
CASSLSGGTETQYF
>-|TRBV7-6|-|TRBJ1-3|15
TGTGCCAGCAGCCCCCTTACCAGCTCTGGAAACACCATATATTTT
CASSPLTSSGNTIYF
>TRBD1|TRBV7-3|many|TRBJ1-2|15
TGTGCCAGCAGCCCGACGGGACAGGGATTCCATGGCTACACCTTC
CASSPTGQGFHGYTF
>-|TRBV7-9|-|TRBJ1-6|13
TGTGCCAGCAGCCCGAGTAGGGGTTCACCCCTCCACTTT
CASSPSRGSPLHF
>TRBD2|TRBV28|few|TRBJ2-7|15
TGTGCCAGCAGTTTACCCCTCTCCGGGGGGGACGAGCAGTACTTC
CASSLPLSGGDEQYF
>-|TRBV11-2|-|TRBJ2-7|15
TGTGCCAGCAGCCCCCCGGCGGGGCATTCCTACGAGCAGTACTTC
CASSPPAGHSYEQYF
>-|TRBV5-1|few|TRBJ2-6|15
TGCGCCAGCAGCTTGGGAGGGTCTGGGGCCAACGTCCTGACTTTC
CASSLGGSGANVLTF